These 17 T cell receptor beta chains originate from one sample sequenced in a study of breast tumors, draining lymph nodes, adjacent tissues. Samples came from axillary lymph nodes draining the breast cancer. TCRdb redid the calling of the multiplex PCR reads with MiXCR, one entry per CDR3 protein. The sample has some 100,000 distinct CDR3 sequences; 21% are singletons. Sequences were obtained from axillary lymph node tissue. The receptors were sampled from a female donor with breast cancer. Some clones in this sample may be carry-over from other donors' samples.

This clonotype showed up many times. The chain links TRBV11-2 to TRBJ2-1; D assignment may be TRBD1 or TRBD2 (6 bases each). The CDR3 sequence is 17 residues long. V was pared by 5 bases and J by 4 bases, with 21 bases between. Germline loops: CDR1 SGHAT, CDR2 FQNNGV. CDR3 sequence reads: CASSSRSGAPRYNEQFF. CDR3 DNA sequence: TGTGCCAGCAGCAGTAGATCGGGGGCACCCCGATACAATGAGCAGTTCTTC.

DNA for the CDR3: TGTGCCAGCAGTAGGGGCCGGACAGGGGGGGCCTACGAGCAGTACTTC. The encoded protein is CASSRGRTGGAYEQYF. This chain joins TRBV25-1 and TRBJ2-7; 10 positions match TRBD1. CDR1 MGHDK and CDR2 SYGVNS come from the germline V gene. The length of the CDR3 is 16 residues. Unmatched junction bases numbered 9, after V lost 5 bases and J lost 2 bases.

As to this clonotype: Because it lacks the conserved phenylalanine or tryptophan at the end, this CDR3 is likely a read error. This chain links TRBV20-1 with TRBJ1-2; weak D call: TRBD1 (5 bases). This CDR3 region has 13 residues. Germline assignment: CDR1 DFQATT and CDR2 SNEGSKA (reference sequence). With 3 bases removed from V and 4 bases from J, the gap between germline ends came to 12 bases. The CDR3 loop is CSASSQGAYGYTL. The CDR3 DNA is TGCAGTGCTAGTTCTCAGGGCGCCTATGGCTACACCCTT.

At least ten counts were recorded for this clonotype. The chain carries TRBV11-2 and TRBJ2-7, with 13 bases aligning to TRBD2. The CDR3 extends over 16 amino acids. The germline V gene has CDR1 SGHAT and CDR2 FQNNGV. The ends lost 6 bases at V and 2 bases at J; junction bases unmatched: 7. The CDR3 protein is CASRRLAGGSTYEQYF. For the CDR3, the DNA is TGTGCCAGCAGGCGACTAGCGGGAGGCTCCACCTACGAGCAGTACTTC.

This clonotype was picked up many times. The rearrangement joins TRBV5-8 to TRBJ1-5, with no clear D. The length of the CDR3 is 14 residues. Germline V gives CDR1 SGHTS, CDR2 YDEGEE. Between the trimmed V and J ends, which lost 4 bases and 4 bases, there was a span of 12 bases. CDR3 sequence reads: CASSLVPKNQPQHF. The CDR3 coding sequence is TGTGCCAGCAGCCTGGTCCCCAAGAATCAGCCCCAGCATTTT.

This clonotype showed up just a few times. The chain combines TRBV19 with TRBJ1-4; 9 bases agree with TRBD1. J gave up 3 bases and V 5 bases, and 7 bases lay outside the gene matches. CDR3 size: 16 residues. The germline CDR1 and CDR2 sequences are LNHDA and SQIVND (reference sequence). Here the CDR3 reads CASSSGQGQANEKLFF. DNA of the CDR3: TGTGCCAGTAGTTCGGGACAGGGACAAGCTAATGAAAAACTGTTTTTT.

At least ten counts were recorded for this clonotype. The rearrangement joins TRBV5-1 to TRBJ2-5; D is tentatively TRBD1 or TRBD2 (6 bases each). Germline V CDR1 and CDR2: SGHRS, YFSETQ. V lost 4 bases, J lost 7 bases, and 14 bases lay in between. CDR3 length: 13 amino acids. The CDR3, as DNA: TGCGCCAGCAGCGGGGGGCCCTCCGGGACCCAGTACTTC. It translates to CASSGGPSGTQYF.

The sample holds many counts of this clonotype. The rearrangement uses TRBV4-2 and TRBJ2-7; 7 positions match TRBD1. The CDR3 has 15 amino acids. Germline-derived CDR1 and CDR2 are LGHNA and YNFKEQ. V shed 1 base and J 3 bases; nucleotides not matched to a gene: 6. In DNA, the CDR3 is TGTGCCAGCAGCCAAGTAGGAGACAGGGTCTACGAGCAGTACTTC. The encoded protein is CASSQVGDRVYEQYF.

This clonotype has at least ten counts. CDR3 sequence (DNA): TGTGCCAGCAGTCCAACTAGCGGCTACGAGCAGTACTTC. Translating it yields CASSPTSGYEQYF. V and J are TRBV7-3 and TRBJ2-7, with 8 bases that match TRBD2. Germline lookup yields CDR1 SGHTA and CDR2 FQGTGA. The trim removed 6 bases at V and 3 bases at J, leaving 4 bases unmatched. The CDR3 is 13 amino acids. The complete variable domain, with remaining parts taken from reference TRBV7-3 and TRBJ2-7, reads GAGVSQTPSNKVTEKGKYVELRCDPISGHTALYWYRQSLGQGPEFLIYFQGTGAADDSGLPNDRFFAVRPEGSVSTLKIQRTERGDSAVYLCASSPTSGYEQYFGPGTRLTVT.

This clonotype was picked up many times. The CDR3 region has the DNA TGTGCCATCAGTGAGTCGCCCGGGACCAATAATTCACCCCTCCACTTT. Translated, it gives CAISESPGTNNSPLHF. The chain couples TRBV10-3 to TRBJ1-6, with D perhaps TRBD1 (5 bases). The V gene's germline CDR1 is ENHRY and CDR2 SYGVKD. The CDR3 extends over 16 amino acids. Trimming pared 0 bases from V and 5 bases from J, leaving 11 bases between.

This clonotype has a count of ten or more. The V and J genes are TRBV7-3 and TRBJ2-1; 8 bases are a match to TRBD1. The CDR3 has 14 amino acids. The germline gives CDR1 SGHTA, CDR2 FQGTGA. The V segment lost 5 bases and the J segment 8 bases; nucleotides outside the gene matches: 8. CDR3 region: CASSPRTGKYEQFF. In nucleotides, the CDR3 is TGTGCCAGCAGCCCTCGGACAGGGAAATATGAGCAGTTCTTC.

This clonotype appeared a few times. A read error is possible here, since a much larger clone lies one base away. The chain links TRBV19 to TRBJ2-7, with TRBD2 matching over 9 bases. After removal of 3 bases from V and 5 bases from J, the junction contained 8 bases not matched to a gene. Looked up from germline, CDR1 is LNHDA and CDR2 is SQIVND (reference sequence). The CDR3 has 15 residues. As DNA, the CDR3 is TGTGCCAGTAGTATGTCGCGGGAGGGCCAGGACGAGCAGTACTTC. Residues: CASSMSREGQDEQYF.

V usage is TRBV12-3 or TRBV12-4 and J usage is TRBJ2-1, with D maybe TRBD2 (6 bases). The CDR3 length is 13 residues. V was cut by 6 bases and J by 5 bases, with 11 bases left in between. CDR3 sequence (DNA): TGTGCCAGCAGCCGCGGGACGGACAATGAGCAGTTCTTC. It is translated as CASSRGTDNEQFF.

Worth noting for this clonotype: The junction departs from germline at one end; a sequencing error may be responsible. The chain has TRBV10-3 and TRBJ1-4, with TRBD1 as a possible D gene (6 bases). Germline assignment: CDR1 ENHRY and CDR2 SYGVKD. This CDR3 is 16 amino acids long. DNA for the CDR3: TGTGCCTTCAGTCCGCGACAGGACGCAACTAATGAAAAACTGTTTTTT. Translating it yields CAFSPRQDATNEKLFF.

This clonotype was seen at least ten times. The CDR3 DNA is TGTGCCAGCAGCTTAGCACTGGCAGGGCGCTATGGCTACACCTTC. Protein: CASSLALAGRYGYTF. The chain couples TRBV11-2 to TRBJ1-2, with D possibly TRBD1 on 5 matching bases. This CDR3 region has 15 residues. Trimming removed 1 base from V and 4 bases from J, with 13 bases in between. CDR1 and CDR2 (germline): SGHAT, FQNNGV. The full variable domain, its missing parts supplied by reference TRBV11-2 and TRBJ1-2, is EAGVAQSPRYKIIEKRQSVAFWCNPISGHATLYWYQQILGQGPKLLIQFQNNGVVDDSQLPKDRFSAERLKGVDSTLKIQPAKLEDSAVYLCASSLALAGRYGYTFGSGTRLTVV.

This clonotype was observed at least ten times. A much larger clone is a single base away; this may be a read error. No conserved phenylalanine or tryptophan is present at the end of the CDR3, so a read error is the likely explanation. The chain combines TRBV10-3 with TRBJ2-7; a possible D gene is TRBD2 (6 bases). Germline V gene data show CDR1 as ENHRY and CDR2 as SYGVKD. V lost 0 bases, J lost 2 bases, and 8 bases lay in between. The CDR3 contains 14 residues. CDR3 nucleotides: TGTGCCATCAGTGAGTCGGGGGGAACCTACGAGCAGTACCTC. Its protein product is CAISESGGTYEQYL.

In its sample, this clonotype was seen many times. The chain employs TRBV7-9 and TRBJ1-6; 12 nucleotides match TRBD1. Germline lookup yields CDR1 SEHNR and CDR2 FQNEAQ (reference sequence). V shed 5 bases, J shed 6 bases, and the junction held 8 bases outside the gene matches. The CDR3 has 17 amino acids. The CDR3 DNA follows: TGTGCCAGCAGCGGCGGGACAGGGGGCTTCAGTAATTCACCCCTCCACTTT. Translated: CASSGGTGGFSNSPLHF.